This T cell receptor (beta chain) was sequenced during a study of blood T cell repertoires in COVID-19. This CDR3 region has 15 residues. After removal of 1 base from V and 6 bases from J, the junction contained 8 bases not matched to a gene. Germline V lookup: CDR1 LNHNV, CDR2 YYDKDF (reference sequence). Method: immunoSEQ multiplex PCR; TCRdb's copy keeps in-frame clones and lacks some. The sample includes 130,000 or so clones, about 83% of them seen just once. The source material was peripheral blood. This receptor was taken from a man aged 55 to 69 with acute or convalescent COVID-19. The genes are TRBV15 and TRBJ1-1; 7 bases align to TRBD1. The CDR3: CATSRARQGSPEAFF. The CDR3 bases are TGTGCCACCAGCAGAGCTAGACAGGGTTCCCCTGAAGCTTTCTTT.